Reported below is one T cell receptor beta chain. The antigen is undetermined. This CDR3 region has 12 residues. Germline V CDR1 and CDR2: MNHNS, SASEGT. Trimming cost V 9 bases and J 3 bases, with 12 bases left between them. This entry is derived from a study of OX40 agonist ivuxolimab in advanced cancers. The study, taken as a whole, reports: A proportion of nonresponders additionally exhibited low normalized T-cell clonal expansion.

Assay used: immunoSEQ multiplex PCR; TCRdb lists only in-frame clones, some missing. The profile covers 15,000 to 20,000 clones, with about 92% appearing a single time and 49% taken by the ten largest. The TCR comes from an adult with an advanced solid tumor such as melanoma, head and neck, liver or kidney cancer. The starting material was CD4+ or CD8+ T cells sorted from blood, obtained in a trial of the OX40 agonist ivuxolimab. This chain links TRBV6-1 with TRBJ2-7; D is unclear. This CDR3 reads CASLVGNYEQYF. The CDR3 DNA follows: TGTGCCAGTTTGGTTGGTAACTACGAGCAGTACTTC.